The clone carrying this T cell receptor beta chain turned up a few times. Antigen: not known. Profiling that covered TCR beta VDJ and CDR3 relied on genomic DNA as its template. Using its own MiXCR run on the reads, TCRdb lists one record per CDR3 protein. The repertoire has roughly 58,000 distinct CDR3 sequences, under 55% of them found once; the top ten carry about 2.5%. Looked up from germline, CDR1 is SGHTA and CDR2 is FQGNSA. CDR3 size: 13 residues. Trimming cost V 5 bases and J 8 bases, with 16 bases left between them. The data derive from a study of CD8+CD57+ T cells in acquired aplastic anemia. Study as a whole: CD4+ and CD8+ cells, once sorted, gave DNA averaging approximately 3.3 ug. Healthy donors yielded 9 million to 14 million CD4+ cell reads on average.

General study findings and limits: In CD8+ cells, Simpson's diversity showed no significant difference between patients and controls.

The J gene is TRBJ2-7, the V gene TRBV7-2; D not resolved. Sample: sorted CD4+, CD8+, or CD8+CD57+ T cells (not recorded which) from PBMCs. This TCR derives from a human donor in good health, serving as a control. The CDR3 loop reads CASSHRGAEQQYV. In nucleotides, the CDR3 is TGTGCCAGCAGCCATAGAGGCGCGGAGCAGCAGTACGTC.